Here is one T cell receptor (beta chain) with its context. No antigen is known for it. Trimming pared 1 base from V and 5 bases from J, leaving 8 bases between. This CDR3 has 14 residues. TCRdb re-analysed the 5' RACE reads in MiXCR, keeping a single row per CDR3 protein. This sample has about 55,000 distinct CDR3 sequences, with around 3.9% found just once. The data are from a study of neurological immune-mediated disorders. Study-level findings and limits: Across subjects, no CDR3 amino acid sequence appeared in expanded clones of more than one subject, a finding that suggested private repertoires in all groups.

This receptor was obtained from a man younger than 45 with multiple sclerosis. The specimen was PBMCs. V is TRBV12-3 or TRBV12-4 and J is TRBJ2-2; D remains unclear. The CDR3 coding sequence is TGTGCCAGCAGTTTAGAGGGATTAACCGGGGAGCTGTTTTTT. Protein: CASSLEGLTGELFF.